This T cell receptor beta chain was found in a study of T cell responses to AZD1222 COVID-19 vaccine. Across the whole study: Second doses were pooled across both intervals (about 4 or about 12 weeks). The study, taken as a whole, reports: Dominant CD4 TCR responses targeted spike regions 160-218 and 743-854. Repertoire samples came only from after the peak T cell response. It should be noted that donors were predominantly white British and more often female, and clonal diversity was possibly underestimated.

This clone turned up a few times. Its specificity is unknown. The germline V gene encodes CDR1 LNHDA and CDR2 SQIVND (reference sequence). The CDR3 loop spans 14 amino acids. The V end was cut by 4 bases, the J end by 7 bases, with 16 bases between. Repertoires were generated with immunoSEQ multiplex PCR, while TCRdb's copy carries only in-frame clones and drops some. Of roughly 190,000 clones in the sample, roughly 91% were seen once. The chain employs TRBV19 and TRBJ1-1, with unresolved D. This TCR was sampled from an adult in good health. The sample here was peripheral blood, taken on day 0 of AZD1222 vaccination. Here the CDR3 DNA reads TGTGCCAGTAGTACCCTGATTCAGCCCCTTGAAGCTTTCTTT. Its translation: CASSTLIQPLEAFF.